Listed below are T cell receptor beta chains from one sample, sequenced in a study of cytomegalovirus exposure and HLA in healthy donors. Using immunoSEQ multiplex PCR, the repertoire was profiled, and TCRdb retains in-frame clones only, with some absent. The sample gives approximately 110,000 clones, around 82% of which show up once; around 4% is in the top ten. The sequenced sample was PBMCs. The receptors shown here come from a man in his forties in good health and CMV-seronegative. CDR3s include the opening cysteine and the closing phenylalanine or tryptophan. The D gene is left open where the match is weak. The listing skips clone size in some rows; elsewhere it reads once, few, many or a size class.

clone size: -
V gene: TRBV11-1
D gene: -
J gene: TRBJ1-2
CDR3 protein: CASSFGQSYGYTF
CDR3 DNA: TGTGCCAGCAGCTTTGGACAGTCCTATGGCTACACCTTC

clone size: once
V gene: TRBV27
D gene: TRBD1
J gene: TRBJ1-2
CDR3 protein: CASSRGRDRVGGYTF
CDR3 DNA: TGTGCCAGCAGTAGGGGTCGGGACAGGGTAGGAGGCTACACCTTC

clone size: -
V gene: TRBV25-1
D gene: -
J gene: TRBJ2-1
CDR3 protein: CASSRGMEQFF
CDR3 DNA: TGTGCCAGCAGCAGGGGTATGGAGCAGTTCTTC

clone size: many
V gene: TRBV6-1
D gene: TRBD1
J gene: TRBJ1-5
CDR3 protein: CASTLTGSNQPQHF
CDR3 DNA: TGTGCCAGCACTTTGACAGGGTCCAATCAGCCCCAGCATTTT

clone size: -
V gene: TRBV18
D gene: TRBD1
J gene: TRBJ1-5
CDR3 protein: CASSPRGQGNQPQHF
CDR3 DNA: TGTGCCAGCTCACCTAGGGGACAGGGCAATCAGCCCCAGCATTTT

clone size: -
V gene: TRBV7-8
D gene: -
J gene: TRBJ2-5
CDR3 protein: CASSARTGLLAGGETQYF
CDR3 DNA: TGTGCCAGCAGCGCAAGGACAGGGCTTTTAGCGGGCGGGGAGACCCAGTACTTC

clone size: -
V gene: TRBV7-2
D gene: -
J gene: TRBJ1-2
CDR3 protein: CASAWEGRLGYTF
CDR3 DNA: TGTGCCAGCGCCTGGGAGGGCCGCTTGGGCTACACCTTC

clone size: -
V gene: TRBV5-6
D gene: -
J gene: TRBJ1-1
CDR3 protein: CASYPYGGTEAFF
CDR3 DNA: TGTGCCAGCTACCCGTACGGGGGAACTGAAGCTTTCTTT

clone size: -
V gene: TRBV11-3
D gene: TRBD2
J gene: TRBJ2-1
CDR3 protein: CASSLESGGADEQFF
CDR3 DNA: TGTGCCAGCAGCTTAGAAAGCGGGGGGGCCGATGAGCAGTTCTTC

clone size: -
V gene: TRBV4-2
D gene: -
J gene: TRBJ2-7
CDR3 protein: CASSGKRSQYF
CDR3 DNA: TGTGCCAGCAGTGGGAAGCGGTCGCAGTACTTC

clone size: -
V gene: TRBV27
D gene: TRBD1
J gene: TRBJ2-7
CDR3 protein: CASSRDSSYEQYF
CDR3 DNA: TGTGCCAGCAGCCGGGACAGCTCCTACGAGCAGTACTTC

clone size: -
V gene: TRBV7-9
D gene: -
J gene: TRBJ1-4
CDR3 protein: CASSLAIAEKLFF
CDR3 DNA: TGTGCCAGCAGCTTAGCTATAGCTGAAAAACTGTTTTTT

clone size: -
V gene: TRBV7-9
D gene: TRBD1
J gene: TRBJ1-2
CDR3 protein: CASSPDRGNYGYTF
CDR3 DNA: TGTGCCAGCAGCCCAGACAGGGGGAACTATGGCTACACCTTC

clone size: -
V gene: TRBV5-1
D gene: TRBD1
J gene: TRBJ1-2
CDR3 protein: CASSLAWMKGALGYTF
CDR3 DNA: TGCGCCAGCAGCTTGGCCTGGATGAAGGGGGCGCTTGGCTACACCTTC

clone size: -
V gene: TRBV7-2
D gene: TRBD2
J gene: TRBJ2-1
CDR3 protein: CASSLGSGSSYNEQFF
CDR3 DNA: TGTGCCAGCAGCTTAGGTAGCGGGAGCTCCTACAATGAGCAGTTCTTC

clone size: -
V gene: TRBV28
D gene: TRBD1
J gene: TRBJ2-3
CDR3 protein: CASSLQGVDTQYF
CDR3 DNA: TGTGCCAGCAGTTTACAGGGGGTAGATACGCAGTATTTT

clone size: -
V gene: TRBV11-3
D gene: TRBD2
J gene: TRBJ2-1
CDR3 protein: CASSLTRGGLNEQFF
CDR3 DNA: TGTGCCAGCAGCTTAACGCGGGGGGGCCTCAATGAGCAGTTCTTC

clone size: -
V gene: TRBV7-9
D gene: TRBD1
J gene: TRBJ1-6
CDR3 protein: CASSPPGTGSNSPLHF
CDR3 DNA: TGTGCCAGCAGCCCTCCCGGGACAGGGAGTAATTCACCCCTCCACTTT

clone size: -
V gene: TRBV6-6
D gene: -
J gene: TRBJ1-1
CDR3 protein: CASSGGGTGLNTEAFF
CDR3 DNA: TGTGCCAGCAGTGGGGGGGGCACAGGATTGAACACTGAAGCTTTCTTT

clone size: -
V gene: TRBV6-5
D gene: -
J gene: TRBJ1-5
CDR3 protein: CASSFSSNQPQHF
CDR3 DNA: TGTGCCAGCAGTTTTAGTAGCAATCAGCCCCAGCATTTT

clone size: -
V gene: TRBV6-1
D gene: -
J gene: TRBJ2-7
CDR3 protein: CASSERRGRDEQYF
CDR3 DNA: TGTGCCAGCAGTGAAAGGAGGGGGCGGGACGAGCAGTACTTC

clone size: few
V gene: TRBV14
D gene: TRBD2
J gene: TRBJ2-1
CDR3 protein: CASSPAGAYNEQFF
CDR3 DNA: TGTGCCAGCAGCCCTGCGGGGGCCTACAATGAGCAGTTCTTC

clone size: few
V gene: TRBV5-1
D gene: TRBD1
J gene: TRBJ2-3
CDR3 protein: CASSGGQGADTQYF
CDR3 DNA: TGCGCCAGCAGCGGGGGACAGGGGGCGGATACGCAGTATTTT

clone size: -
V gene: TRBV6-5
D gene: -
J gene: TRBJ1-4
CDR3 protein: CASSSSGNNNEKLFF
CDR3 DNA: TGTGCCAGCAGTTCATCAGGGAACAATAATGAAAAACTGTTTTTT